This T cell receptor (beta chain) was documented in a study of cytomegalovirus exposure and HLA in healthy donors. Whole-study findings and limits: Most likely, a cluster of highly shared sequence variants arose as a sequencing artifact.

With 60 Vbeta and 13 Jbeta primers, the PCR was carried out. Using immunoSEQ multiplex PCR, the repertoire was profiled, and TCRdb retains in-frame clones only, with some absent. The sample has about 220,000 clones; around 80% are singletons. Comments on this clone: As yet, its antigen is unknown.

The sequence derives from a man between 40 and 49 years old in good health and CMV-seropositive. Source material: PBMCs.

The CDR3 DNA is TGCGCCAGCAGCTTGGGGGACATCTACACTGAAGCTTTCTTT. This translates into CASSLGDIYTEAFF. This chain joins TRBV5-1 and TRBJ1-1; maybe TRBD1 (6 bases). V was shortened by 0 bases and J by 3 bases, with 9 bases between the two germline ends. The CDR3 length is 14 residues. Per germline, CDR1 SGHRS and CDR2 YFSETQ.